A single sample is the source of the 16 T cell receptor beta chains below, sequenced in a study of Graves' ophthalmopathy and Graves' hyperthyroidism. RNA served as the template for amplifying TCR beta CDR3 regions. The workflow started with a first-round RT-PCR run with HTBI primers and then moved on to a second-round multiplex PCR. A single record per CDR3 protein comes from TCRdb applying MiXCR to the multiplex PCR reads. The sample consists of roughly 500,000 distinct CDR3 sequences, around 14% of them appearing once. Sequencing was carried out using blood. Receptor source: a woman in her twenties or thirties with Graves' ophthalmopathy.

The rearrangement uses TRBV30 and TRBJ1-2; weak D call: TRBD1 (6 bases). The CDR3 is made up of 12 amino acids. Between the trimmed V and J ends, which lost 5 bases and 6 bases, there was a span of 13 bases. From germline, CDR1 is GTSNPN and CDR2 SVGIG (reference sequence). Here the CDR3 reads CAWGTQGNGYTF. In DNA form, the CDR3 reads TGTGCCTGGGGGACCCAGGGGAATGGCTACACCTTC. The full variable domain, rest sourced from reference TRBV30 and TRBJ1-2, is SQTIHQWPATLVQPVGSPLSLECTVEGTSNPNLYWYRQAAGRGLQLLFYSVGIGQISSEVPQNLSASRPQDRQFILSSKKLLLSDSGFYLCAWGTQGNGYTFGSGTRLTVV.

This clonotype was seen many times. This chain uses TRBV7-3 with TRBJ2-7; maybe TRBD2 (6 bases). The CDR3 totals 13 residues. Per the germline V gene, CDR1 is SGHTA and CDR2 is FQGTGA. Trimming stripped 4 bases from V and 7 bases from J, with 14 bases between. CDR3 sequence reads: CASSSGYGTEQYF. The CDR3 DNA reads as TGTGCCAGCAGCTCTGGGTACGGGACTGAGCAGTACTTC.

There are many counts of this clonotype. The rearrangement joins TRBV6-1 to TRBJ1-1; D is undetermined. V was trimmed by 7 bases and J by 5 bases, leaving 8 bases between them. This CDR3 spans 11 amino acids. Germline V gene lookup returns CDR1 MNHNS and CDR2 SASEGT. CDR3: CASTPLTEAFF. CDR3 DNA: TGTGCCAGCACCCCGCTGACTGAAGCTTTCTTT.

The chain uses TRBV6-1 and TRBJ1-6, with TRBD1 identical over 11 bases. Germline-derived CDR1 and CDR2 are MNHNS and SASEGT. The CDR3 has 16 amino acids. J gave up 7 bases and V 6 bases, and 8 bases lay outside the gene matches. CDR3 region: CASRTWTGGLNSPLHF. In DNA, the CDR3 is TGTGCCAGCAGAACATGGACAGGGGGCCTAAATTCACCCCTCCACTTT.

This clonotype was recorded at least ten times. The V gene is TRBV7-8, the J gene TRBJ1-2; TRBD1 agrees at 8 bases. Germline-derived CDR1 and CDR2 are SGHVS and FQNEAQ. The CDR3 totals 16 residues. V gave up 5 bases and J gave up 3 bases; unmatched junction bases: 11. DNA of the CDR3: TGTGCCAGCAGCCTTTCAGGGACAGGAAGATACTATGGCTACACCTTC. It specifies CASSLSGTGRYYGYTF.

The chain is built from TRBV6-1 and TRBJ2-5; 7 positions match TRBD2. The V gene's germline CDR1 is MNHNS and CDR2 SASEGT. J was trimmed by 5 bases and V by 6 bases; bases with no gene match: 12. The CDR3 totals 15 residues. CDR3 sequence (DNA): TGTGCCAGCAGCAGTTACGTGGGCGGGAGTGAGACCCAGTACTTC. Encoded protein: CASSSYVGGSETQYF.

As concerns this clonotype: This may be a read error: a much more frequent sequence differs by one nucleotide. The chain uses TRBV6-1 and TRBJ1-1; weak D call: TRBD1 (6 bases). The germline gives CDR1 MNHNS, CDR2 SASEGT. The CDR3 totals 16 residues. V shed 4 bases and J shed 0 bases, with 15 bases lying between them. The CDR3 loop is CASSGAVGQLNTEAFF. In DNA, the CDR3 is TGTGCCAGCAGTGGAGCGGTCGGACAGTTGAACACTGAAGCTTTCTTT.

The rearrangement uses TRBV6-1 and TRBJ1-1; 12 bases agree with TRBD1. V shed 8 bases and J 7 bases; nucleotides not matched to a gene: 8. Germline V CDR1 and CDR2: MNHNS, SASEGT. The CDR3 loop spans 14 amino acids. CDR3 nucleotides: TGTGCCAGCCTTGGGACAGGGGGCGGAGATGAAGCTTTCTTT. Its protein is CASLGTGGGDEAFF.

This clonotype appeared many times. The V gene is TRBV12-3 or TRBV12-4, the J gene TRBJ2-7, with D maybe TRBD1 (7 bases). There are 14 residues in the CDR3. V lost 2 bases to trimming and J lost 6 bases, with 14 bases between them. This chain's CDR3 is CASSLSTGTLEQYF. CDR3 bases: TGTGCCAGCAGTTTATCGACAGGGACTCTCGAGCAGTACTTC.

This clonotype was seen many times. The chain is built from TRBV6-4 and TRBJ2-7; 12 positions match TRBD1. Germline lookup yields CDR1 MRHNA and CDR2 SNTAGT. There are 17 residues in the CDR3. V was pared by 5 bases and J by 4 bases, with 12 bases of the junction left unmatched. For the CDR3, the DNA is TGTGCCAGCAGTCCCTCGAGGATGGGACAGGGGGCTTACGAGCAGTACTTC. Protein product: CASSPSRMGQGAYEQYF.

At least ten counts were recorded for this clonotype. The junction departs from the called germline gene at one end, perhaps through a read error. The CDR3 DNA follows: TGCGCCAGCAGATTGGGAGGAGGGGAAAACACTGAAGCTTTCTTT. This sequence encodes CASRLGGGENTEAFF. This chain joins TRBV5-1 and TRBJ1-1, with a possible D match to TRBD1 (5 bases). Germline V gene sequence: CDR1 SGHRS, CDR2 YFSETQ. The CDR3 is 15 amino acids.

This clonotype was detected ten times or more. V usage is TRBV12-3 or TRBV12-4 and J usage is TRBJ1-1; 7 positions match TRBD1. CDR3 length: 14 residues. V was clipped by 6 bases and J by 1 base; unmatched bases: 5. CDR3 DNA sequence: TGTGCCAGCAGCCCCAAGGGGGCGAACACTGAAGCTTTCTTT. This gives the protein CASSPKGANTEAFF.

This clonotype was seen more than once but under ten times. The chain recombines TRBV28 with TRBJ2-4; possible D gene TRBD1, 5 bases. The CDR3 consists of 16 residues. Germline CDR1 reads MDHEN; CDR2 reads SYDVKM. The ends were cut back, 5 bases at V and 0 bases at J, with 14 bases in the middle. The CDR3 region is CASSRRGRVAKNIQYF. CDR3 sequence (DNA): TGTGCCAGCAGTCGAAGGGGAAGGGTAGCCAAAAACATTCAGTACTTC.

About this clonotype itself: Its ends do not fully match the called genes, so a read error is possible. The genes are TRBV20-1 and TRBJ1-3; D is unclear. CDR3 length: 12 amino acids. The V gene's germline CDR1 is DFQATT and CDR2 SNEGSKA (reference sequence). CDR3 region: CSARGSGNTICF. The CDR3 DNA follows: TGCAGTGCTAGGGGGTCTGGAAACACCATATGTTTT.

This clonotype appeared many times. The chain links TRBV19 to TRBJ1-6; D unresolved. The CDR3 totals 14 residues. Germline CDR1 is LNHDA and CDR2 is SQIVND (reference sequence). Trimming stripped 4 bases from V and 9 bases from J, with 13 bases between. CDR3: CASSKREGASPLHF. In DNA, the CDR3 is TGTGCCAGTAGTAAACGGGAGGGCGCTTCACCCCTCCACTTT. Complete variable domain (other parts from reference TRBV19 and TRBJ1-6): DGGITQSPKYLFRKEGQNVTLSCEQNLNHDAMYWYRQDPGQGLRLIYYSQIVNDFQKGDIAEGYSVSREKKESFPLTVTSAQKNPTAFYLCASSKREGASPLHFGNGTRLTVT.

This clonotype has a count of ten or more. The chain recombines TRBV29-1 with TRBJ1-2; perhaps TRBD1 as D (5 bases). CDR3 length equals 12 residues. Germline CDR1 is SQVTM and CDR2 is ANQGSEA. V was trimmed by 6 bases and J by 0 bases, leaving 8 bases between them. CDR3 amino acids: CSVVDTNYGYTF. The CDR3 DNA reads as TGCAGCGTCGTGGACACTAACTATGGCTACACCTTC.